This T cell receptor (beta chain) was sequenced for a study of cytomegalovirus exposure and HLA in healthy donors. Across the whole study: Earlier, 150 million to 200 million T cells were analyzed, and 117 million unique TCR beta sequences were found among them. As released early, the data held about 85 million unique TCRs from HLA-typed donors.

This PCR relied on a set of 60 Vbeta primers and 13 Jbeta primers. The protocol was immunoSEQ multiplex PCR, while the TCRdb copy is restricted to in-frame clones and leaves out a portion. The data hold 66,000 or so clones, with about 89% observed a single time. Trimming cost V 5 bases and J 4 bases, with 17 bases left between them. Germline values: CDR1 SEHNR, CDR2 FQNEAQ (reference sequence). This CDR3 region has 15 residues. This receptor was obtained from a young man in good health and CMV-seropositive. V is TRBV7-9 and J is TRBJ1-1; D not certain. The specimen sequenced was PBMCs. CDR3 nucleotide sequence: TGTGCCAGCAGCCCTGGCTTCTGGGCCGGCACTGAAGCTTTCTTT. It is translated as CASSPGFWAGTEAFF.